The 18 T cell receptor beta chains in this list originate from one sample, sequenced in a study of shared clonotypes between healthy human individuals. Some clones are missing from TCRdb's copy, which holds only in-frame ones; the method was immunoSEQ multiplex PCR. The table includes about 2.1 million clones, over 85% detected once. CD45RO negativity and positive selection for CCR7 defined naive CD8 cells, a population that excluded terminally differentiated effector memory CD45RA+ cells. Sequencing was performed on naive CD8+ T cells from PBMCs. The receptor source for this set is a man younger than 35 in good health. Some clones in this sample may be carry-over from other donors' samples.

The V gene is TRBV28, the J gene TRBJ2-3, with D possibly TRBD2 on 6 matching bases. V lost 7 bases and J lost 4, with 15 bases in between. Germline V gene data show CDR1 as MDHEN and CDR2 as SYDVKM. This CDR3 is 14 amino acids long. The CDR3 loop reads CASTRLGGPDTQYF. CDR3 DNA: TGTGCCAGCACTAGGCTGGGAGGACCAGATACGCAGTATTTT.

This clone was detected once. The rearrangement links TRBV7-2 to TRBJ1-2; tentatively, D is TRBD1 (6 bases). The CDR3 has 13 residues. V shed 6 bases and J shed 5 bases, with 13 bases lying between them. Germline CDR1 SGHTA, CDR2 FQGNSA. The CDR3 region is CASRPAQGYGYTF. DNA of the CDR3: TGTGCCAGCAGACCTGCCCAGGGGTATGGCTACACCTTC.

The V call is TRBV9, the J call TRBJ2-2; D uncertain. Trimming removed 4 bases from V and 5 bases from J, with 9 bases in between. The germline gives CDR1 SGDLS, CDR2 YYNGEE. The CDR3 runs 13 residues. This CDR3 is CASSTWGTGELFF. The CDR3 DNA sequence: TGTGCCAGCAGCACGTGGGGAACCGGGGAGCTGTTTTTT.

The chain is built from TRBV5-4 and TRBJ1-3, with D perhaps matching TRBD1 (6 bases). The germline V gene encodes CDR1 SGHNT and CDR2 YYREEE (reference sequence). The CDR3 is 15 residues long. Deletions cut 2 bases from V and 0 bases from J, with 9 bases between. CDR3 sequence (DNA): TGTGCCAGCAGCTTAAGGGGGGTCTCTGGAAACACCATATATTTT. This translates into CASSLRGVSGNTIYF.

The chain links TRBV27 to TRBJ2-1, with D perhaps given as TRBD1 or TRBD2 (5 bases each). V gave up 0 bases and J gave up 3 bases, with 12 bases separating them. This CDR3 spans 16 amino acids. The germline CDR1 and CDR2 sequences are MNHEY and SMNVEV (reference sequence). The CDR3 spells CASSLSPGRYYNEQFF. In nucleotides, the CDR3 is TGTGCCAGCAGTTTATCCCCGGGACGGTACTACAATGAGCAGTTCTTC.

The V call is TRBV19, the J call TRBJ2-7, with TRBD1 as a possible D gene (5 bases). The CDR3 loop spans 15 amino acids. V shed 5 bases and J shed 6 bases, with 20 bases lying between them. Germline CDR1 reads LNHDA; CDR2 reads SQIVND (reference sequence). The CDR3 loop reads CASSEDTNFFSEQYF. In DNA form, the CDR3 reads TGTGCCAGTAGTGAGGACACGAACTTTTTTTCCGAGCAGTACTTC.

This chain connects TRBV29-1 to TRBJ2-7; D unclear. The germline V gene encodes CDR1 SQVTM and CDR2 ANQGSEA. The CDR3 length is 16 residues. V was shortened by 6 bases and J by 0 bases, with 21 bases between the two germline ends. CDR3 bases: TGCAGCGTCATATGGCAGAGTTGGCGGAACTCCTACGAGCAGTACTTC. It translates to CSVIWQSWRNSYEQYF.

This clone showed up just once. V usage is TRBV7-9 and J usage is TRBJ2-3; weak D call: TRBD2 (6 bases). Trimming left V 5 bases short and J 4 bases short, with 16 bases between. CDR3 length equals 15 residues. Per the germline V gene, CDR1 is SEHNR and CDR2 is FQNEAQ (reference sequence). Here the CDR3 reads CASSPALGGADTQYF. For the CDR3, the DNA is TGTGCCAGCAGCCCTGCTCTAGGAGGGGCAGATACGCAGTATTTT.

This chain joins TRBV11-2 and TRBJ2-1; either TRBD1 or TRBD2 may supply D (5 bases each). CDR1 and CDR2 from the germline V gene are SGHAT and FQNNGV. V lost 3 bases and J 7 bases, leaving 19 bases between the germline ends. The length of the CDR3 is 16 residues. The chain's CDR3 is CASSFHPGATRNEQFF. For the CDR3, the DNA is TGTGCCAGCAGCTTCCATCCCGGGGCGACCCGAAATGAGCAGTTCTTC.

This clone showed up just once. The rearrangement joins TRBV21-1 to TRBJ2-7; the table names TRBD1, a call not compared with the DNA. TRBV21-1 is a pseudogene. This CDR3 spans 16 amino acids. The CDR3 protein is CASSLQMGTGGYEQYF. DNA of the CDR3: TGTGCCAGCAGCCTCCAAATGGGGACAGGGGGCTACGAGCAGTACTTC.

The V call is TRBV10-3, the J call TRBJ2-1, with D tentatively TRBD1 (6 bases). The CDR3 is made up of 15 amino acids. In germline, CDR1 is ENHRY, CDR2 SYGVKD. Trimming shortened V by 2 bases and J by 5 bases, and 13 bases separated the two germline ends. This chain's CDR3 is CAISERGSRDNEQFF. As DNA, the CDR3 is TGTGCCATCAGTGAGAGGGGGAGTCGGGACAATGAGCAGTTCTTC.

The chain employs TRBV18 and TRBJ2-6; D ambiguous. Germline CDR1 KGHSH, CDR2 LQKENI. The CDR3 contains 19 residues. V shed 3 bases and J shed 0 bases, with 18 bases lying between them. CDR3 nucleotide sequence: TGTGCCAGCTCACCCCTTCCTAAGACTGTGAACTCTGGGGCCAACGTCCTGACTTTC. Amino acids: CASSPLPKTVNSGANVLTF.

This clone has a single count. This sequence joins TRBV28 and TRBJ2-1, with 9 bases fitting TRBD1. CDR3 length: 13 residues. Germline V lookup: CDR1 MDHEN, CDR2 SYDVKM. Losses at the gene ends were 6 bases for V and 9 bases for J; bases not matched to a gene: 6. CDR3 in amino acids: CASRQTGGFEQFF. For the CDR3, the DNA is TGTGCCAGCAGGCAAACAGGGGGCTTTGAGCAGTTCTTC. Complete variable domain (other parts from reference TRBV28 and TRBJ2-1): DVKVTQSSRYLVKRTGEKVFLECVQDMDHENMFWYRQDPGLGLRLIYFSYDVKMKEKGDIPEGYSVSREKKERFSLILESASTNQTSMYLCASRQTGGFEQFFGPGTRLTVL.

Remarks on this clone: This specimen includes other DNA sequences encoding the same CDR3. The chain has TRBV7-8 and TRBJ2-3; 8 bases line up with TRBD2. J lost 2 bases, V lost 3 bases, and 4 bases had no gene match. This CDR3 has 15 residues. CDR1 is SGHVS and CDR2 is FQNEAQ in the germline V gene. CDR3 region: CASSLSSGSTDTQYF. CDR3 nucleotide sequence: TGTGCCAGCAGCTTGTCTAGCGGGTCCACAGATACGCAGTATTTT.

The chain recombines TRBV19 with TRBJ1-5; TRBD1 might be the D (6 bases). Deletions cut 5 bases from V and 4 bases from J, with 21 bases between. Germline CDR1 reads LNHDA; CDR2 reads SQIVND (reference sequence). The CDR3 runs to 17 residues. The DNA for the CDR3 is TGTGCCAGTAGTGCGCTCCCACAGGGAGTCCTAAATCAGCCCCAGCATTTT. Protein sequence: CASSALPQGVLNQPQHF.

V usage is TRBV27 and J usage is TRBJ2-7; D gene uncertain. Germline V gene sequence: CDR1 MNHEY, CDR2 SMNVEV (reference sequence). Trimming left V 7 bases short and J 6 bases short, with 10 bases between. This CDR3 is 11 amino acids long. CDR3 loop: CASTLGGEQYF. The CDR3 DNA sequence: TGTGCCAGCACCCTCGGTGGCGAGCAGTACTTC.

The chain uses TRBV7-6 and TRBJ2-1; D remains ambiguous. This CDR3 comprises 12 residues. Germline V gene lookup returns CDR1 SGHVS and CDR2 FNYEAQ. V was trimmed by 8 bases and J by 6 bases, leaving 11 bases between them. CDR3 in amino acids: CASGPGANEQFF. The CDR3 DNA reads TGTGCCAGCGGGCCAGGTGCCAATGAGCAGTTCTTC. Drawing the rest from reference TRBV7-6 and TRBJ2-1, the complete variable domain is GAGVSQSPRYKVTKRGQDVALRCDPISGHVSLYWYRQALGQGPEFLTYFNYEAQQDKSGLPNDRFSAERPEGSISTLTIQRTEQRDSAMYRCASGPGANEQFFGPGTRLTVL.

The chain's CDR3 is CASSEVDRGSYEQYF. The CDR3 bases are TGTGCCAGCAGTGAAGTAGACAGGGGATCGTACGAGCAGTACTTC. The chain has TRBV6-1 and TRBJ2-7; TRBD1 matches 8 bases. Germline V lookup: CDR1 MNHNS, CDR2 SASEGT. With 1 base clipped from V and 4 bases from J, the junction kept 6 bases outside the gene matches. This CDR3 contains 15 residues.